The present TCR beta chain was sequenced within a study of blood T cell repertoires in COVID-19. The wider study: Material from acute and convalescent COVID-19 was sourced from the United States, Italy and Spain. T cells, B-cell-depleted T cells, or PBMCs provided the cDNA or gDNA that served as material.

Germline loops: CDR1 MNHEY, CDR2 SVGEGT. Trimming cost V 4 bases and J 2 bases, with 12 bases left between them. This CDR3 comprises 14 residues. Authors' data handling: Reference gene primer amplification gave nucleated cell count estimates. Repertoires were generated with immunoSEQ multiplex PCR, while TCRdb's copy carries only in-frame clones and drops some. V and J calls and clone size are those listed in that table; D and trimming were worked out from the DNA. The sample lists a few hundred thousand clones; about 82% were seen once. The sample comprised peripheral blood. V is TRBV6-2 or TRBV6-3 and J is TRBJ2-7; no clear D. This receptor was obtained from an elderly woman with acute or convalescent COVID-19. The DNA of the CDR3 is TGTGCCAGCAGTTCAAAATGGGCCCCCTACGAGCAGTACTTC. Its protein is CASSSKWAPYEQYF.